This T cell receptor (beta chain) was identified in a study of cytomegalovirus exposure and HLA in healthy donors. The study ran its PCR with 60 Vbeta and 13 Jbeta primers. Profiled with immunoSEQ multiplex PCR; TCRdb holds only in-frame clones, not every one. The data contain roughly 150,000 clones, around four fifths of them singletons. A note on this clone: Its specificity is unknown.

Broader study findings: The study put some 160 TCR beta chains on its list as cytomegalovirus-associated. Fewer N-insertions than the 666-donor mean were reportedly shown by an Asian-associated ancestry cluster in a later analysis. The majority of CMV-associated TCR beta chains were reported as apparently HLA-restricted in a later analysis. There were some V segments, including TRBV6-2 and TRBV6-3, excluded as indistinguishable.

Germline V lookup: CDR1 SEHNR, CDR2 FQNEAQ (reference sequence). Trimming took off 4 bases at V and 8 bases at J, with 8 bases between the two ends. The CDR3 length is 12 residues. The sample taken for sequencing was PBMCs. This sequence was found in a girl aged 2-15 years in good health and CMV-seropositive. V gene TRBV7-9 combines with J gene TRBJ1-4; no reliable D call. The CDR3 reads CASSSGEEKLFF. Written as DNA, the CDR3 is TGTGCCAGCAGCTCCGGGGAGGAAAAACTGTTTTTT.